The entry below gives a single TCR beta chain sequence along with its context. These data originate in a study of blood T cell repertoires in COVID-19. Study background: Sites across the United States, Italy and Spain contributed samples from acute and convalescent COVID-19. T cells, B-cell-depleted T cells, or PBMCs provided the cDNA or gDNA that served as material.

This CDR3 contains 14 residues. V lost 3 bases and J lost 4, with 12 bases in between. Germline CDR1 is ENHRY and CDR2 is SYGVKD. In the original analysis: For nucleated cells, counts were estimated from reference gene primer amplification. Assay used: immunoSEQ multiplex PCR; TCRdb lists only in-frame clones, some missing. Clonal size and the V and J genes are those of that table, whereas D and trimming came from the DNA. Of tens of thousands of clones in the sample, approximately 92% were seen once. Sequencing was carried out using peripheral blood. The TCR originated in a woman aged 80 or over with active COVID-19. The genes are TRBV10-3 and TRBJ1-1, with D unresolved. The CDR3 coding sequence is TGTGCCATCAGTGACCGGGGAGAGGGCACTGAAGCTTTCTTT. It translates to CAISDRGEGTEAFF.